The TCR beta chain under discussion was sequenced for a study of blood T cell repertoires in COVID-19. Study-wide context: Samples of COVID-19 (acute and convalescent) were obtained from the United States, Italy and Spain. The cDNA or gDNA used as material had been derived from T cells, B-cell-depleted T cells, or PBMCs.

How the authors handled the data: Reference gene primer amplification gave nucleated cell count estimates. TCRdb keeps only in-frame clones here, not all; method: immunoSEQ multiplex PCR. V and J calls and clone size come straight from that table; D and trimming were deduced from the DNA. The repertoire holds around 150,000 clones, with around 86% as singletons. With 9 bases removed from V and 0 bases from J, the gap between germline ends came to 12 bases. This CDR3 has 13 amino acids. Germline-derived CDR1 and CDR2 are WNHNN and SYGVQD (reference sequence). The source is a man in his 70s with acute or convalescent COVID-19. Sequenced: peripheral blood. This sequence joins TRBV10-1 and TRBJ2-7, with a possible D match to TRBD2 (7 bases). This chain's CDR3 is CARGGRLSYEQYF. The CDR3 bases are TGCGCCAGGGGGGGGCGCCTCTCCTACGAGCAGTACTTC.